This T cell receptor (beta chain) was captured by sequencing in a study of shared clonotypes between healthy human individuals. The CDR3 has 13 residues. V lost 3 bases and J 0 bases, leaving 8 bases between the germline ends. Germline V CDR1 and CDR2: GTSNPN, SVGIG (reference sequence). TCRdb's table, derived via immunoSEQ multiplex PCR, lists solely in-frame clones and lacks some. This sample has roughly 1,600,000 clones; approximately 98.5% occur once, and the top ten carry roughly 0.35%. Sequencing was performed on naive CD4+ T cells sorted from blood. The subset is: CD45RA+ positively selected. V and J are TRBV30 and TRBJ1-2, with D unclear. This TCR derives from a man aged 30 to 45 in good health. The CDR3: CAWRQKANYGYTF. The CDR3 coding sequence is TGTGCCTGGAGGCAGAAAGCTAACTATGGCTACACCTTC.